One TCR beta chain is described in this entry. Which antigen it targets is not known. Base-call qualities are not available, and no considerably larger clone is one nucleotide away. Sample treatment or condition, as interpreted from the label and publication: preoperative locoregional IRX-2 cytokine immunotherapy. The samples were obtained from a phase Ib study that tested preoperative, locoregional IRX-2 cytokine immunotherapy designed to prime immune responses. The donors were early-stage breast cancer patients who were given IRX-2 prior to surgery. This sample is part of a study of preoperative IRX-2 immunotherapy in early breast cancer (dated by TCRdb to about 2019). Library construction relied on the immunoSEQ multiplex PCR assay. Sourced from immuneACCESS, this table was stored by TCRdb with only in-frame sequences that have V and J called. A share of the clones is absent; for the studies checked, an unresolved V gene accounts for under half, and the remainder has no known explanation. A total of about 33,000 clones appear in this sample, about 90% of them only once. The ten largest clonotypes hold around 1.6% of the sample.

From the cysteine through the phenylalanine, the CDR3 covers 12 amino acids. Only CDR3 DNA is held: 36 bases, read in frame from base 1. V lost 1 base and J lost 6 bases, and the count of bases not matched to a germline gene is 3. CDR1 SQVTM and CDR2 ANQGSEA are derived from the germline V gene. The receptor was derived from a human donor with breast cancer. Rearrangement joined TRBV29-1 to TRBJ2-7, with 7 middle bases fitting TRBD2. Sequenced material: tumor tissue, taken after IRX-2 immunotherapy. The nucleotide sequence reads TGCAGCGTTGAAGGCTCGGGGGGCGAGCAGTACTTC. This translates into CSVEGSGGEQYF.